This T cell receptor (beta chain) was identified in a study of a mutant IDH1 vaccine in newly diagnosed glioma (dated by TCRdb to about 2021). Concerning the study at large: Of the 25 to 40 patients who were treated, 62.5% were male and approximately 40% were female, and the mean age was approximately 40 years. Prior to enrollment, patients had been given standard therapy consisting of radiotherapy alone, temozolomide alone, or radiochemotherapy with temozolomide, with the combination given to most patients. Peripheral blood samples were drawn at six visits, namely V03 (baseline), V05, V07, V10, V12 and V13. Longitudinal TCRB deep sequencing was performed for some 25 treated patients wherever samples were available for exploratory analyses. The paper as a whole reports these results and caveats: Immune responses induced by the vaccine were seen in over 90% of patients across multiple MHC alleles. Availability determined which PBMC samples were chosen for TCRB deep sequencing. According to the authors, sample limitations meant that analyses of patient blood samples could not be reproduced. No apparent relationship was observed between pseudoprogression and alterations in the top peripheral T cell clonotypes detected by TCRB sequencing.

Via the germline V gene (reference sequence), CDR1 is MNHEY and CDR2 SMNVEV. Trimming accounts for 6 bases at V and 3 bases at J, while the number of junction bases matched to no gene is 6. Inclusive of the bounding cysteine and phenylalanine, the CDR3 is 14 residues long. The CDR3 DNA has 42 bases and is translated from base 1. The library came from the immunoSEQ multiplex PCR assay. Rearranged TCR beta chain sequences were amplified using the hsTCRB Kit according to the manufacturer's protocol. TCRB libraries were sequenced on an Illumina MiSeq. The study's processing was this. The proprietary platform of the kit vendor was used for demultiplexing, trimming and gene mapping. The source is immuneACCESS, and TCRdb retained only in-frame sequences with V and J called. Part of the clones is not carried over; for the studies checked, unresolved V genes explain less than half of this, and the remainder is unexplained. The DNA gave D and trimming, while V, J and clone size come from that table. Counted in this sample were some 100,000 clones; about 83% of them appeared once. The leading ten clones occupy 7% to 8% of the sample.

Concerning this clone itself: Its antigen remains undetermined. Base-call qualities are not available, and no considerably larger clone is one nucleotide away.

The time point tag for this specimen amounts to: baseline, week 1 (first vaccination visit). The sample's treatment or condition, from its label and the paper: pre-vaccination baseline after standard-of-care therapy. Donors had newly diagnosed WHO grade 3 or 4 IDH1-mutant astrocytomas with loss of nuclear ATRX. The samples were drawn from NOA16, a multicentre, single-arm, open-label phase I trial in Germany that tested a mutant IDH1 peptide vaccine in humans for the first time. Blood drawn at visit V03 was used as the baseline sample for immunogenicity testing. Genomic DNA for TCRB sequencing was isolated from EDTA blood with the DNeasy Blood and Tissue Kit.

The receptor was isolated from a woman in her 50s with glioma. The rearranged segments are TRBV27 and TRBJ2-5; 8 middle bases align to TRBD1. This material consisted of PBMCs, taken from a glioma patient treated with radiotherapy, temozolomide or both. For the CDR3, the sequence is CASRATGGKETQYF. The DNA sequence is TGTGCCAGCAGGGCTACAGGGGGGAAAGAGACCCAGTACTTC.